This TCR beta chain was documented in a study of Ad26.COV2.S vaccination and SARS-CoV-2 variants. CDR3 size: 19 residues. Germline V CDR1 and CDR2: MGHRA, YSYEKL. V was pared by 5 bases and J by 5 bases, with 19 bases of the junction left unmatched. Produced via immunoSEQ multiplex PCR; TCRdb's table is partial and in-frame only. The repertoire consists of over 110,000 clones, with about nine tenths occurring once and the leading ten covering approximately 5%. This clone was seen only a few times. Sequencing was performed on peripheral blood, taken after recovery from COVID-19. The chain carries TRBV4-1 and TRBJ2-5, with 11 bases identical to TRBD2. The sequence derives from a human donor who had recovered from COVID-19. CDR3 sequence reads: CASSTPGLAGGPGRETQYF. DNA of the CDR3: TGCGCCAGCAGCACACCGGGTCTAGCGGGGGGACCGGGGCGGGAGACCCAGTACTTC.